This passage covers 10 T cell receptor beta chains from one sample sequenced in a study of blood T cell repertoires in COVID-19. Clones were sequenced by immunoSEQ multiplex PCR, and TCRdb holds only the in-frame ones, with some missing. Of some 290,000 clones in the sample, around 85% were seen once. Sequences were obtained from peripheral blood. The receptors were sampled from a woman in her twenties or thirties with COVID-19, enrolled during active disease.

This clone was counted a single time. The CDR3 bases are TGCAGCGTTGGGTCACTAGCGGGGGGGTCGGAGACCCAGTACTTC. Translated, it gives CSVGSLAGGSETQYF. The chain couples TRBV29-1 to TRBJ2-5, with 13 positions matching TRBD2. V shed 4 bases, J shed 5 bases, and the junction held 7 bases outside the gene matches. The CDR3 length is 15 residues. CDR1 is SQVTM and CDR2 is ANQGSEA in the germline V gene.

The chain uses TRBV7-6 and TRBJ2-5; a possible D gene is TRBD2 (6 bases). There are 15 residues in the CDR3. Germline values: CDR1 SGHVS, CDR2 FNYEAQ. Trimming removed 2 bases from V and 2 bases from J, with 12 bases in between. CDR3 nucleotide sequence: TGTGCCAGCAGCTTAATACGGGGGTCACAAGAGACCCAGTACTTC. Translating it yields CASSLIRGSQETQYF.

This clone was observed a single time. CDR3 protein: CASSLRGWGADNTEAFF. The CDR3 nucleotides read TGTGCCAGCAGCTTAAGAGGTTGGGGCGCGGATAACACTGAAGCTTTCTTT. This chain connects TRBV13 to TRBJ1-1, with D tentatively TRBD1 (5 bases). This CDR3 has 17 residues. CDR1 is PRHDT, CDR2 FYEKMQ, per germline (reference sequence). Between the trimmed V and J ends, which lost 2 bases and 2 bases, there was a span of 18 bases.

The chain uses TRBV4-1 and TRBJ2-2; TRBD1 agrees at 8 bases. J lost 7 bases, V lost 3 bases, and 10 bases had no gene match. This CDR3 spans 16 amino acids. Germline V gives CDR1 MGHRA, CDR2 YSYEKL. CDR3 amino acids: CASSHLPTGENGELFF. CDR3 coding DNA: TGCGCCAGCAGCCATTTACCGACAGGGGAAAACGGGGAGCTGTTTTTT.

For this clone: This sequence may be a read error, since a much larger clone differs from it by one base. Other DNA sequences of this sample code for an identical CDR3. This chain links TRBV5-5 with TRBJ2-1, with no clear D. The CDR3 extends over 13 amino acids. CDR1 SGHKS and CDR2 YYEKEE come from the germline V gene (reference sequence). V was clipped by 0 bases and J by 4 bases, with 5 bases between them. DNA of the CDR3: TGTGCCAGCAGCTTGGACAGTTACAATGAGCAGTTCTTC. Translating it yields CASSLDSYNEQFF.

This clone was recorded once. This chain connects TRBV25-1 to TRBJ2-7; a weak D match, TRBD1 (6 bases). Trimming took 4 bases from V and 3 from J, leaving 10 bases between them. CDR3 length: 13 residues. Germline CDR1 and CDR2: MGHDK and SYGVNS. The CDR3 is CASSGTVRYEQYF. The CDR3 region has the DNA TGTGCCAGCAGTGGGACAGTCCGCTACGAGCAGTACTTC.

This chain links TRBV7-2 with TRBJ2-7; 7 positions agree with TRBD1. The germline V gene has CDR1 SGHTA and CDR2 FQGNSA. V lost 5 bases and J lost 3; bases outside the gene matches: 7. This CDR3 spans 14 amino acids. This CDR3 reads CASSPRQGYYEQYF. CDR3 sequence (DNA): TGTGCCAGCAGCCCCCGACAGGGCTACTACGAGCAGTACTTC.

This chain joins TRBV30 and TRBJ1-1, with D perhaps TRBD1 (6 bases). The CDR3 runs to 12 residues. V shed 6 bases and J shed 0 bases, with 8 bases lying between them. Germline V gene lookup returns CDR1 GTSNPN and CDR2 SVGIG (reference sequence). CDR3 DNA: TGTGCCTGCGACAGGTTGAACACTGAAGCTTTCTTT. It translates to CACDRLNTEAFF. Combining the CDR3 with reference TRBV30 and TRBJ1-1 gives the whole variable domain SQTIHQWPATLVQPVGSPLSLECTVEGTSNPNLYWYRQAAGRGLQLLFYSVGIGQISSEVPQNLSASRPQDRQFILSSKKLLLSDSGFYLCACDRLNTEAFFGQGTRLTVV.

In DNA form, the CDR3 reads TGCGCCAGCAGCTTGATGCCTAGCGGAGACAATGAGCAGTTCTTC. It encodes CASSLMPSGDNEQFF. The chain uses TRBV5-1 and TRBJ2-1, with TRBD2 matching 7 bases. CDR1 is SGHRS and CDR2 is YFSETQ in the germline V gene. Trimming at V came to 1 base and at J to 5 bases, leaving 6 bases not matched to a gene. This CDR3 is 15 amino acids long.

CDR3 DNA sequence: TGTGCCAGCAGCCCCTCGACAGGGGGCACGTACGAGCAGTACTTC. Its protein product is CASSPSTGGTYEQYF. The rearrangement links TRBV3-1 (or the pseudogene TRBV3-2) to TRBJ2-7; TRBD1 matches at 10 bases. The CDR3 extends over 15 amino acids. Unmatched junction bases numbered 7, after V lost 4 bases and J lost 4 bases. The V gene's germline CDR1 is LGHDT and CDR2 YNNKEL (reference sequence).